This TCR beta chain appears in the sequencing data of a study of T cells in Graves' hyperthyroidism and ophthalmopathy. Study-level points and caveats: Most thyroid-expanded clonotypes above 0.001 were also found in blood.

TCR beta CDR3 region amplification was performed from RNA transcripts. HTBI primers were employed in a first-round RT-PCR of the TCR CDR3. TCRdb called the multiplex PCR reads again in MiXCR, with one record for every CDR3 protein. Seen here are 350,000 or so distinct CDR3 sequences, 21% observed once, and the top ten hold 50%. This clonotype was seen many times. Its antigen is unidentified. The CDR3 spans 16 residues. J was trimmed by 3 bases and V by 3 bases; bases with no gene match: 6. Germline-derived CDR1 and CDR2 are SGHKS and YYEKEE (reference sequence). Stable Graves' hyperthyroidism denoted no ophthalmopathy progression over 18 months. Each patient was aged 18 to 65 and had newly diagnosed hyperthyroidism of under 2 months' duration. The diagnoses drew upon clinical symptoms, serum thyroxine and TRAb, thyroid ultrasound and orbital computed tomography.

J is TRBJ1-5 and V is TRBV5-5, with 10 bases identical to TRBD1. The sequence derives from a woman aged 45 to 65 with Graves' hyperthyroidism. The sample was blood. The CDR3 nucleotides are TGTGCCAGCAGCTCAAGGGACAGGGGCGACAATCAGCCCCAGCATTTT. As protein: CASSSRDRGDNQPQHF.